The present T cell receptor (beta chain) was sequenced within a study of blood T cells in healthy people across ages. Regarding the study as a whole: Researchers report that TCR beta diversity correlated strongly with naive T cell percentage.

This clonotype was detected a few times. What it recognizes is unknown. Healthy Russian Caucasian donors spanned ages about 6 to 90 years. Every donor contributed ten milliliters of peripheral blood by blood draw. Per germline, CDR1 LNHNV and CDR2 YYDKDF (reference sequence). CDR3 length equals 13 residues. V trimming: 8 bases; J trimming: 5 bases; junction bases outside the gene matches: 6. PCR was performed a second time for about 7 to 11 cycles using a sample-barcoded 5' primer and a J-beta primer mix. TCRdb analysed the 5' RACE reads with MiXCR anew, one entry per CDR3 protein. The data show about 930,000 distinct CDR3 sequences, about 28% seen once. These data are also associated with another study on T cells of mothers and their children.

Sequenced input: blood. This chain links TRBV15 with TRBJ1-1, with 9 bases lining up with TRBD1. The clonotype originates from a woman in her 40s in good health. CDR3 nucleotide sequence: TGTGCCACCCAGGGACAGGGTGGAACTGAAGCTTTCTTT. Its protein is CATQGQGGTEAFF.